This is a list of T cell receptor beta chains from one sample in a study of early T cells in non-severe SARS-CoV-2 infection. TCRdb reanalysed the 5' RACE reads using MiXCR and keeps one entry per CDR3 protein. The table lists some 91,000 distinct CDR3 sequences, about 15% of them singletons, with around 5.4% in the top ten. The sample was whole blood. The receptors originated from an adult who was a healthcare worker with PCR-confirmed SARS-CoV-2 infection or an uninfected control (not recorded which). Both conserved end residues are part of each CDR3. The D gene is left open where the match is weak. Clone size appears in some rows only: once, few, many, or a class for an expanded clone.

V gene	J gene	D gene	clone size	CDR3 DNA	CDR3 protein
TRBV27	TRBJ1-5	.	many	TGTGCCAGCAGTTTGTTCGGTGGCAATCAGCCCCAGCATTTT	CASSLFGGNQPQHF
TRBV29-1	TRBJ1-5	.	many	TGCAGCGTTTCGGAGGGTAATCAGCCCCAGCATTTT	CSVSEGNQPQHF
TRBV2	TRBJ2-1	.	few	TGTGCCAGCAGCGACACCGACAATGAGCAGTTCTTC	CASSDTDNEQFF
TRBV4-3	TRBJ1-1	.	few	TGCGCCAGCAGCCAAGCCCCTTCCACCGGTTACCCTTTGGAAGCTTTCTTT	CASSQAPSTGYPLEAFF
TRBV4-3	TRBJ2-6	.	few	TGCGCCAGCAGCCAAGATCTGGGTAGGAGTTCTGGGGCCAACGTCCTGACTTTC	CASSQDLGRSSGANVLTF
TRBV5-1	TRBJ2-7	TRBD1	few	TGCGCCAGCAGCCCGACAGGGGACAACGAGCAGTACTTC	CASSPTGDNEQYF
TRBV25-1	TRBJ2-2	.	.	TGTGCCAGCAGCCCCACCGACAGGAACACCGGGGAGCTGTTTTTT	CASSPTDRNTGELFF
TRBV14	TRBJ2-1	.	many	TGTGCCAGCAGCCAAGTCCGGACCAGGAACAATGAGCAGTTCTTC	CASSQVRTRNNEQFF
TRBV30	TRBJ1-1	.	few	TGTGCCTGGAGTGTAGGAATTCTAGGGGACACTGAAGCTTTCTTT	CAWSVGILGDTEAFF
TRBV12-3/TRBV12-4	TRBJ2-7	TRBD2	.	TGTGCCAGCAGTTTGTTTAGCGGGAGAGGTGGCGAGCAGTACTTC	CASSLFSGRGGEQYF
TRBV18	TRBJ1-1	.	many	TGTGCCAGCTCACCTTACCAGGGGACGACTGAAGCTTTCTTT	CASSPYQGTTEAFF
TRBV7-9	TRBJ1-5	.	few	TGTGCCAGCACCACAGACAATCAGCCCCAGCATTTT	CASTTDNQPQHF
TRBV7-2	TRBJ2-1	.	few	TGTGCCAGCAGCCAGCCGGAGGGCCTCATCGGGGAGCAGTTCTTC	CASSQPEGLIGEQFF
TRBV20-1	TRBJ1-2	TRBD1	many	TGCAGTGCTAGAGAAACGTCTAACATTTTCGTAGGGGGCAGTCCTCAACCTAACTATGGCTACACCTTC	CSARETSNIFVGGSPQPNYGYTF
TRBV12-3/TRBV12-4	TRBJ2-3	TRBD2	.	TGTGCCAGCAGCCAATTTTGGGAGGGAGAGGATACGCAGTATTTT	CASSQFWEGEDTQYF
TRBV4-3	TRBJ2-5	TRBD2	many	TGCGCCAGCAGCCACCTAGCGGGAGCAGAGACCCAGTACTTC	CASSHLAGAETQYF
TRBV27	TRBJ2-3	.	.	TGTGCCAGCAGTATGGGAACTAGCCGTACGCAGTATTTT	CASSMGTSRTQYF
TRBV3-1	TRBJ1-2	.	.	TGTGCCAGCAGTTTCGACAGGAACTATGGCTACACCTTC	CASSFDRNYGYTF
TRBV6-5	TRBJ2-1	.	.	TGTGCCAGCAGTTACTCGAGCTCGGGCGGAGGGCCTTACAATGAGCAGTTCTTC	CASSYSSSGGGPYNEQFF